These 15 T cell receptor beta chains originate from one sample sequenced in a study of cytomegalovirus exposure and HLA in healthy donors. Primers included in the PCR were 60 Vbeta and 13 Jbeta primers. Profiled with immunoSEQ multiplex PCR; TCRdb holds only in-frame clones, not every one. This table lists under 250,000 clones. Specimen: PBMCs. The receptors shown here come from a girl aged 2 to 10 in good health and CMV-seropositive.

The chain recombines TRBV13 with TRBJ2-3; a possible D gene is TRBD2 (6 bases). The CDR3 loop spans 14 amino acids. Trimming took off 5 bases at V and 2 bases at J, with 11 bases between the two ends. CDR1 and CDR2 (germline): PRHDT, FYEKMQ (reference sequence). As DNA, the CDR3 is TGTGCCAGCAGCCGGGGACTTGACACAGATACGCAGTATTTT. Translation: CASSRGLDTDTQYF.

The chain employs TRBV19 and TRBJ2-2, with D hard to call. The CDR3 contains 14 residues. Germline V lookup: CDR1 LNHDA, CDR2 SQIVND (reference sequence). Trimming took off 6 bases at V and 0 bases at J, with 8 bases between the two ends. CDR3 sequence reads: CASREQANTGELFF. The CDR3 DNA reads TGTGCCAGTAGAGAGCAGGCGAACACCGGGGAGCTGTTTTTT.

The chain carries TRBV9 and TRBJ2-1, with D uncertain. Germline V gene lookup returns CDR1 SGDLS and CDR2 YYNGEE. The ends were cut back, 4 bases at V and 3 bases at J, with 5 bases in the middle. This CDR3 has 12 amino acids. CDR3 in amino acids: CASSFVYNEQFF. In DNA form, the CDR3 reads TGTGCCAGCAGCTTCGTCTACAATGAGCAGTTCTTC.

V gene TRBV2 combines with J gene TRBJ2-5, with TRBD2 identical over 9 bases. The J call may be wrong; the DNA end is better matched by TRBJ2-7. This CDR3 is 15 amino acids long. CDR1 and CDR2 (germline): SNHLY, FYNNEI. CDR3 amino acids: CASSFNSGGAYEQYF. Written as DNA, the CDR3 is TGTGCCAGCAGTTTTAATAGCGGGGGAGCCTACGAGCAGTACTTC.

V is TRBV5-1 and J is TRBJ2-5; maybe TRBD1 (5 bases). The germline V gene has CDR1 SGHRS and CDR2 YFSETQ. The V end was cut by 2 bases, the J end by 3 bases, with 11 bases between. This CDR3 is 14 amino acids long. CDR3 coding DNA: TGCGCCAGCAGCTTTAGGGGAACGAAAGAGACCCAGTACTTC. Protein: CASSFRGTKETQYF.

This rearrangement joins TRBV28 to TRBJ2-5; weak D call: TRBD2 (6 bases). The CDR3 contains 13 residues. Germline V gene sequence: CDR1 MDHEN, CDR2 SYDVKM. The V and J ends lost 6 bases and 4 bases respectively, with 12 bases between them. CDR3 DNA: TGTGCCAGCAGCCGGGGAGGTGGAGAGACCCAGTACTTC. Its protein is CASSRGGGETQYF. Complete variable domain (other parts from reference TRBV28 and TRBJ2-5): DVKVTQSSRYLVKRTGEKVFLECVQDMDHENMFWYRQDPGLGLRLIYFSYDVKMKEKGDIPEGYSVSREKKERFSLILESASTNQTSMYLCASSRGGGETQYFGPGTRLLVL.

This sequence joins TRBV7-3 and TRBJ2-1; TRBD2 is a possible D gene (6 bases). Trimming cost V 5 bases and J 10 bases, with 15 bases left between them. CDR1 is SGHTA, CDR2 FQGTGA, per germline. CDR3 length: 13 amino acids. The CDR3 DNA reads TGTGCCAGCAGCCGATCGCAGGGAGGCGAGCAGTTCTTC. Protein: CASSRSQGGEQFF.

The chain is built from TRBV10-1 and TRBJ1-3; TRBD1 matches at 9 bases. J lost 0 bases, V lost 6 bases, and 18 bases had no gene match. Germline lookup yields CDR1 WNHNN and CDR2 SYGVQD (reference sequence). The CDR3 runs 20 residues. CDR3 DNA sequence: TGCGCCAGCAGATACATCCTGATAAGCCGGGACAGGGACTCTGGAAACACCATATATTTT. It is translated as CASRYILISRDRDSGNTIYF.

The rearrangement uses TRBV4-1 and TRBJ2-7, with D tentatively TRBD2 (5 bases). The V and J ends lost 3 bases and 6 bases respectively, with 15 bases between them. Per the germline V gene, CDR1 is MGHRA and CDR2 is YSYEKL. The CDR3 totals 14 residues. CDR3 residues: CASSHATRNSEQYF. The CDR3 region has the DNA TGCGCCAGCAGCCACGCTACTAGAAACTCCGAGCAGTACTTC.

J is TRBJ1-2 and V is TRBV7-8; D is possibly TRBD1 (6 bases). CDR1 and CDR2 (germline): SGHVS, FQNEAQ. This CDR3 is built from 15 residues. V was cut by 1 base and J by 4 bases, with 13 bases left in between. The CDR3 here is CASSLGLGDIYGYTF. CDR3 in DNA: TGTGCCAGCAGCTTAGGGCTTGGGGACATCTATGGCTACACCTTC.

The CDR3 loop reads CASSPLGFTEAFF. The CDR3 DNA sequence: TGTGCCAGCTCACCACTGGGCTTCACTGAAGCTTTCTTT. The chain carries TRBV18 and TRBJ1-1, with D unclear. CDR1 is KGHSH, CDR2 LQKENI, per germline. Trimming pared 1 base from V and 4 bases from J, leaving 7 bases between. The CDR3 sequence is 13 residues long.

This chain links TRBV5-1 with TRBJ2-1; 9 bases are shared with TRBD2. V shed 4 bases and J 2 bases; nucleotides not matched to a gene: 13. This CDR3 comprises 18 residues. Germline V gives CDR1 SGHRS, CDR2 YFSETQ. CDR3 sequence: CASSRGLAMREAYNEQFF. In nucleotides, the CDR3 is TGCGCCAGCAGCCGAGGACTAGCGATGAGGGAAGCCTACAATGAGCAGTTCTTC.

The gene calls are TRBV15 and TRBJ1-4, with a possible D match to TRBD1 (6 bases). There are 17 residues in the CDR3. CDR1 is LNHNV and CDR2 is YYDKDF in the germline V gene (reference sequence). The V and J ends lost 0 bases and 0 bases respectively, with 11 bases between them. Here the CDR3 DNA reads TGTGCCACCAGCAGAGACGGACAGTCTGCAACTAATGAAAAACTGTTTTTT. Protein product: CATSRDGQSATNEKLFF. The whole variable domain, filled in from reference TRBV15 and TRBJ1-4, reads DAMVIQNPRYQVTQFGKPVTLSCSQTLNHNVMYWYQQKSSQAPKLLFHYYDKDFNNEADTPDNFQSRRPNTSFCFLDIRSPGLGDTAMYLCATSRDGQSATNEKLFFGSGTQLSVL.

The chain joins TRBV6-1 to TRBJ1-2; 7 bases line up with TRBD1. Germline CDR1 and CDR2: MNHNS and SASEGT. V lost 0 bases, J lost 4 bases, and 11 bases stayed unmatched. There are 17 residues in the CDR3. CDR3 DNA: TGTGCCAGCAGTGAAGCCCTCCCCTGGACAGGCCTCTATGGCTACACCTTC. It is translated as CASSEALPWTGLYGYTF.

The genes are TRBV6-1 and TRBJ1-5, with 8 bases aligning to TRBD1. This CDR3 has 15 amino acids. Looked up from germline, CDR1 is MNHNS and CDR2 is SASEGT. J was trimmed by 7 bases and V by 7 bases; bases with no gene match: 12. The CDR3, as DNA: TGTGCCAGCACTAGGGACAGGCCAATTCGGCAGCCCCAGCATTTT. As protein: CASTRDRPIRQPQHF.